Listed below are T cell receptor beta chains from one sample, sequenced in a study of blood T cell repertoires in COVID-19. The protocol was immunoSEQ multiplex PCR, while the TCRdb copy is restricted to in-frame clones and leaves out a portion. The top ten hold 2.5% to 3.5% of the sample, which has 250,000 to 400,000 clones, 85% to 90% seen once. The sequenced material came from peripheral blood. All receptors come from a woman between 25 and 40 years old with COVID-19, enrolled during active disease. Each CDR3 is given without its conserved first and last residue. Each record gives: clone size, V gene, CDR3 protein. Expanded clones are given a class, and other clones once, few, many or no size at all.

>NA|TRBV12-5
ASGLVLGQGAGELF
>NA|TRBV19
ASSSTGGWQPQH
>NA|TRBV19
ASGFRRENTEAF
>once|TRBV6-5
ASRVSGRAAEQY
>NA|TRBV5-1
ASSLWERSNSPLH
>NA|TRBV10-2
ASRFAGGAYEQY
>NA|TRBV15
ATSRDGGYTEAF
>NA|TRBV7-3
ASSPRGGNTEAF
>NA|TRBV6-5
ASRRGGYNEQF
>NA|TRBV10-3
AISELGDREVQETQY
>NA|TRBV5-5
ASSFQRLAGNQETQY
>NA|TRBV27
ASKPGGGASYGYT
>NA|TRBV2
ASSGQGDYGYT
>NA|TRBV4-2
ASSQERTSGSNTGELF
>NA|TRBV9
ASSGRLTSGYNEQF
>NA|TRBV9
ASSVRDRIETQY
>NA|TRBV19
ARNQREGRNTQY
>NA|TRBV5-6
ASSLVVTAASTDTQY
>NA|TRBV7-2
ASRNPAAGNTEAF
>NA|TRBV7-8
ASSLAFGTGGPSST
>NA|TRBV7-8
ASSEGQEYEQY
>NA|TRBV28
ASSLPGQEGTEAF
>NA|TRBV6-1
ASSESFGRGNQPQH
>many|TRBV19
ASSIGGQGFEKLF
>NA|TRBV12-3/TRBV12-4
ASRGSEAF
>once|TRBV2
ASSADRGYSPLH
>NA|TRBV18
ASSPKGVNTRSGNTIY
>once|TRBV19
ASSIQGSDQPQH
>NA|TRBV11-2
ASTHGDRVGYT
>NA|TRBV6-5
ASSRQRDSSGEQF
>few|TRBV7-8
ASSLGRFPGLAGGSSYNEQF
>NA|TRBV5-1
ASSLRVGANTGELF
>NA|TRBV3-1/TRBV3-2
ASSHYGQGAGDIQY
>NA|TRBV19
ASSTPGTGNYGYT
>NA|TRBV27
ASSLSPRQGADQPQH
>once|TRBV6-5
ASSYSALSTEAF
>NA|TRBV2
ASRRTGEQPQH
>NA|TRBV29-1
SVAGADRGTTEAF
>NA|TRBV18
ASSPPLAKGQQETQY
>NA|TRBV10-3
AISSGAEQY
>few|TRBV28
ASRSRGQETQY
>NA|TRBV9
ASSVVGTGGTQY
>NA|TRBV25-1
ASSEYFSREARDEQY
>NA|TRBV7-7
ASSPRDSSYEQY
>NA|TRBV19
ASSMPGTSGSNEQF
>few|TRBV27
ASSPELALSTYNEQF